This is a list of T cell receptor beta chains from one sample in a study of T cell repertoires in cytomegalovirus infection. For these TCRs, the target antigens are not known. From the reads, TCRdb called clonotypes with MiXCR, one entry per CDR3 protein. Here the sample spans 550,000 to 700,000 distinct CDR3 sequences, roughly 43% being singletons. The specimen comprised cultured PBMCs, sampled from culture after CMV antigen stimulation. These receptors came from a human donor in good health (CMV status not recorded). Some clones in this sample may be carry-over from other donors' samples. Each CDR3 is given without its conserved first and last residue. The order of the fields is CDR3 protein, D gene, V gene. The D gene is left open where the match is weak.

cdr3_aa: ASSLAQVALDEQY
d_call: NA
v_call: TRBV7-2

cdr3_aa: ASSRQMGRLTQNTEAF
d_call: NA
v_call: TRBV18

cdr3_aa: ASSSTGGMETQY
d_call: TRBD1
v_call: TRBV12-3/TRBV12-4

cdr3_aa: ASSLFAQQETQY
d_call: NA
v_call: TRBV7-9

cdr3_aa: ATSDSGGWYNEQF
d_call: NA
v_call: TRBV24-1

cdr3_aa: ASSLITGGDTQY
d_call: NA
v_call: TRBV7-7

cdr3_aa: SAPAVGGGDTQY
d_call: NA
v_call: TRBV20-1

cdr3_aa: ASRDRGRVAYEQF
d_call: TRBD1
v_call: TRBV6-2/TRBV6-3

cdr3_aa: ASSHGTGGFYEQY
d_call: TRBD1
v_call: TRBV6-2/TRBV6-3

cdr3_aa: ASSGQTGPQETQY
d_call: NA
v_call: TRBV2

cdr3_aa: ASRKKSSGTSRTDMQY
d_call: TRBD2
v_call: TRBV19

cdr3_aa: ASRREAHTGELF
d_call: NA
v_call: TRBV7-2

cdr3_aa: ASSIRTGGPHTEAF
d_call: TRBD1
v_call: TRBV19

cdr3_aa: ASSLLRTGGVETQY
d_call: TRBD1
v_call: TRBV7-2

cdr3_aa: ASSLGRGREETQY
d_call: TRBD2
v_call: TRBV5-6

cdr3_aa: ASSVRQAQETQY
d_call: NA
v_call: TRBV18

cdr3_aa: ASSLSRLPGQYSGANVLT
d_call: TRBD1
v_call: TRBV7-9

cdr3_aa: ASSSGLGFADTQY
d_call: TRBD2
v_call: TRBV5-1

cdr3_aa: ASSLDGLATSTDTQY
d_call: TRBD2
v_call: TRBV7-9

cdr3_aa: ASSYTAGVTNTGELF
d_call: NA
v_call: TRBV7-9

cdr3_aa: ASSYQGPGYT
d_call: NA
v_call: TRBV7-2

cdr3_aa: ASSRGYSPPETQY
d_call: NA
v_call: TRBV5-1

cdr3_aa: ASTRTQETQY
d_call: NA
v_call: TRBV7-9

cdr3_aa: ASSLQGVGETQY
d_call: NA
v_call: TRBV12-3/TRBV12-4

cdr3_aa: ATSRGYTYEQY
d_call: NA
v_call: TRBV15

cdr3_aa: SASRRQTFYGYT
d_call: NA
v_call: TRBV20-1

cdr3_aa: ASSLGVARGSPLH
d_call: NA
v_call: TRBV7-9

cdr3_aa: ASSQRGRYYEQY
d_call: TRBD2
v_call: TRBV14

cdr3_aa: ASSTRTSGGADTQY
d_call: TRBD2
v_call: TRBV7-9

cdr3_aa: ASRGISSEQY
d_call: NA
v_call: TRBV7-6

cdr3_aa: AWTLGAGPDTQY
d_call: NA
v_call: TRBV7-4

cdr3_aa: ASSFGTSGPYNEQF
d_call: TRBD2
v_call: TRBV7-6

cdr3_aa: ASSDSGGGKTQY
d_call: TRBD2
v_call: TRBV6-1

cdr3_aa: ASSEAGGEKLF
d_call: NA
v_call: TRBV6-1

cdr3_aa: ASSPMRWGDEGEKLF
d_call: NA
v_call: TRBV5-5

cdr3_aa: ACRPLAGVVETQY
d_call: TRBD2
v_call: TRBV30

cdr3_aa: ASSLHPKQGRVNYGYT
d_call: TRBD1
v_call: TRBV28

cdr3_aa: ASSYSYPSGNQETQY
d_call: TRBD2
v_call: TRBV6-6

cdr3_aa: ASSQVAGGGETQY
d_call: NA
v_call: TRBV4-1

cdr3_aa: ASSSDREYGYT
d_call: TRBD1
v_call: TRBV12-3/TRBV12-4

cdr3_aa: ASSSPVGGYEQY
d_call: NA
v_call: TRBV7-9

cdr3_aa: ASSSQKAYGYT
d_call: NA
v_call: TRBV12-3/TRBV12-4

cdr3_aa: ASSQTGGSGAQETQY
d_call: TRBD2
v_call: TRBV4-2

cdr3_aa: ASSYSPSGRNTGELF
d_call: TRBD2
v_call: TRBV6-5

cdr3_aa: ASSIVTSGNTGELF
d_call: TRBD2
v_call: TRBV7-2

cdr3_aa: ASSFGRAGLGDTQY
d_call: NA
v_call: TRBV12-3/TRBV12-4

cdr3_aa: ANNQGNTEAF
d_call: NA
v_call: TRBV12-3/TRBV12-4

cdr3_aa: ASSTSGTSGYNEQF
d_call: TRBD2
v_call: TRBV7-2

cdr3_aa: ASSLGDSQTQY
d_call: NA
v_call: TRBV12-3/TRBV12-4

cdr3_aa: ASSLALPGQGNEQF
d_call: TRBD1
v_call: TRBV5-1